A single TCR beta chain is shown here with its context. The entry originates in a study of T cells after yellow fever vaccination. MiXCR, run by TCRdb on the 5' RACE reads, gives a single entry per CDR3 protein. This table holds under 700,000 distinct CDR3 sequences, about 15% found once. The trim removed 5 bases at V and 5 bases at J, leaving 6 bases unmatched. CDR1 and CDR2 from the germline V gene are DFQATT and SNEGSKA (reference sequence). This CDR3 is 15 amino acids long. The chain carries TRBV20-1 and TRBJ2-5, with TRBD2 matching over 15 bases. The sample was PBMCs, taken 5 to 6 days after the first yellow fever vaccination. The TCR sequence derives from a man between 18 and 35 years old who received the YFV17D yellow fever vaccine. The CDR3 region is CSARPGLAGGETQYF. In DNA form, the CDR3 reads TGCAGTGCTCGCCCGGGACTAGCGGGGGGTGAGACCCAGTACTTC.